These T cell receptor beta chains were read from a single sample in a study of T-cell memory formation after mild COVID-19. TCRdb recomputed calls from the 5' RACE reads with MiXCR, one row per CDR3 protein. Of hundreds of thousands of distinct CDR3 sequences in the sample, over 7% were seen once. Sequenced sample: PBMCs or a T cell subset sorted from them (not recorded which). Receptor source: a man younger than 35 who had mild COVID-19 (a few samples of this study predate the infection). Cell type and time point are not known. Each CDR3 is given with its conserved first and last residue. Fields, in order: V gene, D gene, clone size, J gene, CDR3 protein, CDR3 DNA. D genes are given only for firm matches. Only part of the rows carry a size: once, few, many, or a class if the clone is expanded.

TRBV25-1	-	-	TRBJ2-5	CASNPTYQETQYF	TGTGCCAGCAACCCAACGTACCAAGAGACCCAGTACTTC
TRBV5-1	-	few	TRBJ1-1	CASSWLDLNTEAFF	TGCGCCAGCAGTTGGTTAGATCTGAACACTGAAGCTTTCTTT
TRBV19	-	-	TRBJ2-1	CASGNMVNEQFF	TGTGCCAGCGGCAATATGGTCAATGAGCAGTTCTTC
TRBV4-1	-	few	TRBJ2-5	CASSQIFPGIEETQYF	TGCGCCAGCAGCCAGATATTTCCGGGGATCGAAGAGACCCAGTACTTC
TRBV29-1	-	few	TRBJ2-3	CSASDTQYF	TGCAGCGCTTCAGATACGCAGTATTTT
TRBV10-3	-	-	TRBJ1-2	CAISEWGAYGYTF	TGTGCCATCAGTGAGTGGGGAGCCTATGGCTACACCTTC
TRBV19	-	many	TRBJ1-1	CASSTGEIEAFF	TGTGCCAGTAGTACCGGGGAGATTGAAGCTTTCTTT
TRBV21-1	-	-	TRBJ2-2	CASSKGRGTRGGELFF	TGTGCCAGCAGCAAAGGTCGAGGGACTAGAGGCGGGGAGCTGTTTTTT
TRBV2	-	-	TRBJ1-4	CASFGGRGGSEKLFF	TGTGCCAGCTTTGGCGGTCGAGGGGGGAGTGAAAAACTGTTTTTT
TRBV5-1	TRBD1	few	TRBJ1-2	CASSLVQGVGYTF	TGCGCCAGCAGCTTGGTACAGGGGGTCGGCTACACCTTC
TRBV12-3/TRBV12-4	-	many	TRBJ1-2	CASSLMGKGGYTF	TGTGCCAGCAGTTTGATGGGAAAAGGAGGCTACACCTTC
TRBV7-9	-	few	TRBJ1-1	CASSLEGVAEAFF	TGTGCCAGCAGCTTAGAGGGGGTCGCTGAAGCTTTCTTT
TRBV7-3	-	-	TRBJ1-2	CASSLTFTSGGAKGYTF	TGTGCCAGCAGCTTAACGTTTACGTCGGGGGGCGCGAAGGGCTACACCTTC
TRBV30	-	-	TRBJ2-7	CAWSKNLGGGFFEQYF	TGTGCCTGGAGCAAGAACTTGGGGGGAGGTTTCTTCGAGCAGTACTTC
TRBV15	TRBD1	-	TRBJ1-4	CASSRATGDEKLFF	TGTGCCAGCTCCCGGGCCACAGGGGACGAAAAACTGTTTTTT
TRBV18	-	many	TRBJ1-1	CASSPPSRADTEAFF	TGTGCCAGCTCACCACCTTCACGGGCCGACACTGAAGCTTTCTTT
TRBV7-8	TRBD1	few	TRBJ1-5	CASSPQQGNSNQPQHF	TGTGCCAGCAGCCCTCAACAGGGGAATAGCAATCAGCCCCAGCATTTT